These T cell receptor beta chains were read from a single sample in a study of cytomegalovirus exposure and HLA in healthy donors. Method: immunoSEQ multiplex PCR; TCRdb's copy keeps in-frame clones and lacks some. This sample has about 120,000 clones; around 88% occur once, and the top ten carry 1.5% to 2%. Material for sequencing was PBMCs. These receptor sequences come from a young man in good health and CMV-seronegative. Both conserved end residues are part of each CDR3. The D gene is left open where the match is weak. Expanded clones get a size class; other rows say once, few or many, or leave the size out.

TRBV25-1	TRBJ1-1	NA	NA	CASSEFAAMNTEAFF	TGTGCCAGCAGTGAATTCGCGGCCATGAACACTGAAGCTTTCTTT
TRBV6-5	TRBJ2-7	NA	NA	CASSWGQGYEQYF	TGTGCCAGCAGTTGGGGACAAGGCTACGAGCAGTACTTC
TRBV7-2	TRBJ1-1	NA	NA	CASSFRQGDTEAFF	TGTGCCAGCAGCTTCCGCCAGGGTGACACTGAAGCTTTCTTT
TRBV27	TRBJ1-5	TRBD1	NA	CASSLSPGGTGKGQPQHF	TGTGCCAGCAGTTTAAGCCCGGGCGGGACAGGTAAGGGCCAGCCCCAGCATTTT
TRBV5-1	TRBJ2-1	TRBD2	NA	CASSREGRGSYNEQFF	TGCGCCAGCAGCAGAGAAGGGAGGGGCTCCTACAATGAGCAGTTCTTC
TRBV7-8	TRBJ2-3	TRBD2	NA	CASSLVFGRDTDTQYF	TGTGCCAGCAGCTTAGTGTTCGGGAGGGACACAGATACGCAGTATTTT
TRBV7-9	TRBJ2-7	TRBD1	NA	CASSFRQGLYEQYF	TGTGCCAGCAGCTTCCGACAGGGATTATACGAGCAGTACTTC
TRBV19	TRBJ1-5	NA	NA	CASSPRYSNQPQHF	TGTGCCAGTAGTCCTCGTTATAGCAATCAGCCCCAGCATTTT
TRBV25-1	TRBJ1-5	NA	NA	CASSEYGGHQPQHF	TGTGCCAGCAGTGAATACGGGGGGCATCAGCCCCAGCATTTT
TRBV11-3	TRBJ2-7	NA	few	CASSLGGTYEQYF	TGTGCCAGCAGCTTAGGAGGGACATACGAGCAGTACTTC
TRBV6-7	TRBJ1-5	TRBD1	NA	CASRPIPGQVYSNQPQHF	TGTGCCAGCCGACCGATACCGGGACAGGTTTATAGCAATCAGCCCCAGCATTTT
TRBV5-1	TRBJ2-7	NA	once	CASSLIAGIPYEQYF	TGCGCCAGCAGCTTGATCGCGGGGATCCCCTACGAGCAGTACTTC
TRBV4-1	TRBJ1-5	TRBD1	NA	CASSQDDRGRGNQPQHF	TGCGCCAGCAGCCAAGACGATAGGGGGCGAGGCAATCAGCCCCAGCATTTT
TRBV28	TRBJ2-5	NA	NA	CASSLPRGETQYF	TGTGCCAGCAGTTTACCCCGGGGGGAGACCCAGTACTTC
TRBV5-1	TRBJ2-3	TRBD1	NA	CASSLEGQYSTDTQYF	TGCGCCAGCAGCTTGGAGGGACAGTACAGCACAGATACGCAGTATTTT
TRBV5-8	TRBJ1-1	TRBD1	NA	CASSGHRTGEAFF	TGTGCCAGCAGCGGACACCGGACAGGGGAAGCTTTCTTT
TRBV11-2	TRBJ2-1	TRBD2	NA	CASSLALAGVDEQFF	TGTGCCAGCAGCTTAGCTCTAGCGGGAGTTGATGAGCAGTTCTTC
TRBV6-1	TRBJ2-3	TRBD2	once	CASSTSGGDTDTQYF	TGTGCCAGCAGCACTAGCGGGGGGGACACAGATACGCAGTATTTT
TRBV11-3	TRBJ1-4	TRBD1	NA	CASSLYGQGVEKLFF	TGTGCCAGCAGCCTTTACGGACAGGGCGTAGAAAAACTGTTTTTT
TRBV28	TRBJ1-5	NA	NA	CASSGDRNNQPQHF	TGTGCCAGCAGTGGAGACAGGAACAATCAGCCCCAGCATTTT
TRBV27	TRBJ2-3	NA	NA	CASSTPGADTQYF	TGTGCCAGCAGTACTCCGGGGGCAGATACGCAGTATTTT
TRBV5-8	TRBJ1-5	TRBD1	NA	CASIQGAARNQPQHF	TGTGCCAGCATTCAGGGGGCAGCACGCAATCAGCCCCAGCATTTT
TRBV28	TRBJ2-7	TRBD1	NA	CASRGTGGSFYEQYF	TGTGCCAGCAGAGGAACAGGGGGTTCTTTTTACGAGCAGTACTTC
TRBV30	TRBJ2-3	TRBD2	NA	CAWTSGGAKDTQYF	TGTGCCTGGACTAGCGGGGGGGCTAAAGATACGCAGTATTTT
TRBV2	TRBJ2-7	TRBD2	NA	CASSDSSGKEQYF	TGTGCCAGCAGTGACTCTAGCGGGAAGGAGCAGTACTTC
TRBV2	TRBJ2-3	NA	NA	CASSDKLADTQYF	TGTGCCAGCAGTGATAAACTGGCAGATACGCAGTATTTT
TRBV6-5	TRBJ1-5	TRBD1	once	CASQQGGENQPQHF	TGTGCCAGCCAACAGGGGGGGGAAAATCAGCCCCAGCATTTT
TRBV14	TRBJ2-7	NA	NA	CASSHQFDEQYF	TGTGCCAGCAGCCATCAGTTTGACGAGCAGTACTTC
TRBV11-2	TRBJ2-7	NA	NA	CASSLFQVGIYEQYF	TGTGCCAGCAGCTTATTCCAGGTCGGAATCTACGAGCAGTACTTC
TRBV4-1	TRBJ2-3	TRBD1	NA	CASSQGQGSSHTQYF	TGCGCCAGCAGCCAAGGACAGGGTTCATCTCATACGCAGTATTTT
TRBV6-5	TRBJ1-2	NA	NA	CASSLAPAPYGYTF	TGTGCCAGCAGTTTAGCCCCAGCGCCTTATGGCTACACCTTC
TRBV7-9	TRBJ1-5	TRBD1	NA	CASSLAAGTGRNQPQHF	TGTGCCAGCAGCTTAGCGGCGGGGACAGGGCGCAATCAGCCCCAGCATTTT
TRBV5-1	TRBJ2-3	NA	NA	CASSLVGDSSTDTQYF	TGCGCCAGCAGCTTGGTCGGGGACTCTAGCACAGATACGCAGTATTTT
TRBV2	TRBJ1-2	TRBD1	NA	CAIKGQGAGGYTF	TGTGCCATTAAGGGACAGGGGGCGGGTGGCTACACCTTC
TRBV6-6	TRBJ2-1	TRBD1	NA	CASRNGQAYNEQFF	TGTGCCAGCAGAAACGGACAGGCCTACAATGAGCAGTTCTTC
TRBV4-2	TRBJ1-4	NA	NA	CASSQGSGQLNEKLFF	TGTGCCAGCAGCCAAGGTTCTGGGCAGCTGAATGAAAAACTGTTTTTT
TRBV10-1	TRBJ2-1	TRBD2	NA	CASSELAGDGSYNEQFF	TGCGCCAGCAGTGAATTAGCGGGAGATGGGTCCTACAATGAGCAGTTCTTC
TRBV27	TRBJ2-1	NA	once	CASSPRSPSSYNEQFF	TGTGCCAGCAGTCCGCGGAGTCCGAGCTCCTACAATGAGCAGTTCTTC
TRBV27	TRBJ1-1	TRBD1	NA	CASQTGATEAFF	TGTGCCAGCCAAACAGGGGCCACTGAAGCTTTCTTT
TRBV6-5	TRBJ2-7	NA	NA	CASSYSHRSSYEQYF	TGTGCCAGCAGTTACTCGCACAGAAGCTCCTACGAGCAGTACTTC
TRBV6-1	TRBJ1-1	TRBD1	NA	CASGQGMNTEAFF	TGTGCCAGCGGACAGGGCATGAACACTGAAGCTTTCTTT
TRBV5-1	TRBJ2-5	TRBD1	NA	CASSLALGTERKETQYF	TGCGCCAGCAGCTTGGCCTTGGGGACAGAAAGAAAAGAGACCCAGTACTTC
TRBV18	TRBJ2-3	NA	NA	CASSPPASGDTQYF	TGTGCCAGCTCACCACCGGCCAGCGGGGATACGCAGTATTTT
TRBV16	TRBJ2-7	NA	NA	CASSQLTVAYEQYF	TGTGCCAGCAGCCAACTGACAGTAGCCTACGAGCAGTACTTC
TRBV11-2	TRBJ2-7	TRBD1	few	CASSPDRAEQYF	TGTGCCAGCAGCCCGGACAGGGCCGAGCAGTACTTC
TRBV14	TRBJ2-7	NA	once	CASSQLTDNYEQYF	TGTGCCAGCAGCCAACTTACGGACAACTACGAGCAGTACTTC
TRBV6-1	TRBJ2-7	TRBD1	NA	CGVDRVSDEQYF	TGTGGGGTCGACAGGGTTTCTGACGAGCAGTACTTC
TRBV6-4	TRBJ1-4	NA	NA	CASYLPATNEKLFF	TGTGCCAGTTACCTACCCGCAACTAATGAAAAACTGTTTTTT
TRBV5-5	TRBJ1-2	TRBD1	NA	CASSTEWGQLTSPDYGYTF	TGTGCCAGCAGCACAGAATGGGGACAGCTAACGTCCCCAGATTATGGCTACACCTTC
TRBV6-5	TRBJ1-5	NA	once	CASSLEYSNQPQHF	TGTGCCAGCAGTCTAGAATATAGCAATCAGCCCCAGCATTTT
TRBV28	TRBJ1-2	NA	NA	CARVDRSYAYTF	TGTGCCAGGGTTGACAGGAGTTATGCCTACACCTTC
TRBV18	TRBJ2-2	TRBD1	NA	CASSPSTGGNINGELFF	TGTGCCAGCTCACCATCGACAGGGGGGAACATCAATGGGGAGCTGTTTTTT
TRBV28	TRBJ2-6	NA	NA	CASSFRLGGRLSSGANVLTF	TGTGCCAGCAGTTTCAGGCTTGGGGGCAGGCTAAGCTCTGGGGCCAACGTCCTGACTTTC
TRBV6-6	TRBJ2-7	NA	NA	CASKDGQTYEQYF	TGTGCCAGCAAGGATGGACAGACCTACGAGCAGTACTTC
TRBV7-6	TRBJ2-1	TRBD2	NA	CASSPGLAGAYNEQFF	TGTGCCAGCAGCCCAGGACTAGCGGGGGCCTACAATGAGCAGTTCTTC
TRBV10-1	TRBJ2-1	NA	NA	CASSPSPSSYNEQFF	TGCGCCAGCAGTCCTAGTCCAAGCTCCTACAATGAGCAGTTCTTC
TRBV27	TRBJ2-2	TRBD2	NA	CASSFRYKIAGGPIGELFF	TGTGCCAGCAGTTTCCGATATAAAATAGCGGGAGGGCCGATCGGGGAGCTGTTTTTT
TRBV30	TRBJ1-3	NA	NA	CAWSPLDSSGNTIYF	TGTGCCTGGAGTCCGTTGGACTCCTCTGGAAACACCATATATTTT
TRBV29-1	TRBJ2-2	NA	once	CSVEAVPGNTGELFF	TGCAGCGTTGAAGCTGTTCCAGGGAACACCGGGGAGCTGTTTTTT
TRBV7-2	TRBJ1-2	NA	NA	CASSAQGINYGYTF	TGTGCCAGCAGCGCCCAGGGGATTAACTATGGCTACACCTTC